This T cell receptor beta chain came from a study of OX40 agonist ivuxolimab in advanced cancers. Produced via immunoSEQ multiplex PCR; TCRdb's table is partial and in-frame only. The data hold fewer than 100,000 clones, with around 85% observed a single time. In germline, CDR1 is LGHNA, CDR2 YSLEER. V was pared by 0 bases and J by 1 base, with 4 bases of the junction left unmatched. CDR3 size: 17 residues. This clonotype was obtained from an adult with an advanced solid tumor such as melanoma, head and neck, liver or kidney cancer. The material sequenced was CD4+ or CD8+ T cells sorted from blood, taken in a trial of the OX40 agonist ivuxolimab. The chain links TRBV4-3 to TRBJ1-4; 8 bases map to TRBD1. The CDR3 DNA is TGCGCCAGCAGCCAAGATCAGGGGGCGTTAACTAATGAAAAACTGTTTTTT. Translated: CASSQDQGALTNEKLFF.